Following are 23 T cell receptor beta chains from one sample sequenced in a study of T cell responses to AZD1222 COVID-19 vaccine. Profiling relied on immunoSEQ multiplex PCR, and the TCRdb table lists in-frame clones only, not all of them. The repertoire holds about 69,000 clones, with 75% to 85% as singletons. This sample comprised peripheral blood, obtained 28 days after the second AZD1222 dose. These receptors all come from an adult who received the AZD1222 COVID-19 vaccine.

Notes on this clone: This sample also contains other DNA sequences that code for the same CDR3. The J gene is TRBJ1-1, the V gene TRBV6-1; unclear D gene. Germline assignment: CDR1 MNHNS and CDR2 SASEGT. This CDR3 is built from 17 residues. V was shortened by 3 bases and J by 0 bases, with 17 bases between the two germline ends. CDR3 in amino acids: CASSESRRGWMNTEAFF. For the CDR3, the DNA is TGTGCCAGCAGTGAGTCAAGGAGAGGATGGATGAACACTGAAGCTTTCTTT.

The CDR3 DNA is TGTGCCAGCAGCGTTATCCCGGGACTAGGGACAGATACGCAGTATTTT. Protein product: CASSVIPGLGTDTQYF. This chain uses TRBV5-6 with TRBJ2-3, with 8 bases aligning to TRBD2. V lost 4 bases and J lost 3; bases outside the gene matches: 10. Germline V gene data show CDR1 as SGHDT and CDR2 as YYEEEE. The CDR3 extends over 16 amino acids.

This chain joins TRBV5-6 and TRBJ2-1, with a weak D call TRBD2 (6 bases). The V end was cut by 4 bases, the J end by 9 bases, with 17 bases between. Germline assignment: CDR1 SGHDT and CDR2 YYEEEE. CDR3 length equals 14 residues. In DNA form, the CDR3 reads TGTGCCAGCAGCACCACGGCTAGGCGGGGTGAGCAGTTCTTC. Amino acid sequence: CASSTTARRGEQFF.

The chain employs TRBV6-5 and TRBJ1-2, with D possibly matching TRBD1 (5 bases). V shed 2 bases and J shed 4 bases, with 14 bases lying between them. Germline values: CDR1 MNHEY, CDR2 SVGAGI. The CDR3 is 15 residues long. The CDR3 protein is CASSYDVGRGYGYTF. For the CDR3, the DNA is TGTGCCAGCAGTTACGATGTGGGGCGCGGCTATGGCTACACCTTC.

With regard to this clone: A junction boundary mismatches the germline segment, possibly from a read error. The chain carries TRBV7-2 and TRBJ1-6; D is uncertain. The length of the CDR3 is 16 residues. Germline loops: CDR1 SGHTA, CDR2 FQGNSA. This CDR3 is CASSLGPGGLQSPLHF. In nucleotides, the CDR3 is TGTGCCAGCAGTTTAGGACCAGGCGGATTACAATCACCCCTCCACTTT.

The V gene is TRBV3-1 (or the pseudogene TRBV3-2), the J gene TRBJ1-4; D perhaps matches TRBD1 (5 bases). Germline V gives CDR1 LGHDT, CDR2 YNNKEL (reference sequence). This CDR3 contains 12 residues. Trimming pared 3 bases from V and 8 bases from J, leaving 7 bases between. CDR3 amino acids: CASSHRTEKLFF. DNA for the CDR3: TGTGCCAGCAGCCATAGGACAGAAAAACTGTTTTTT.

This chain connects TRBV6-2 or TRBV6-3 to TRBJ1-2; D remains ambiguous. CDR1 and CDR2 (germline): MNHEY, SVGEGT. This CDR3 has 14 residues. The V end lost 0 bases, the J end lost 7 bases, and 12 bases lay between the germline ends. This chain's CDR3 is CASSYSPELAGYTF. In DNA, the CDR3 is TGTGCCAGCAGTTACTCTCCAGAGTTAGCTGGCTACACCTTC.

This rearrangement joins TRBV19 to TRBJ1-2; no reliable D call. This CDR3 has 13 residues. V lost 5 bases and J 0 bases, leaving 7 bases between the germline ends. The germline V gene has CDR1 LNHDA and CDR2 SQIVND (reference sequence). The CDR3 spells CASSPGTNYGYTF. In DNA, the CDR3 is TGTGCCAGTAGTCCAGGAACTAACTATGGCTACACCTTC.

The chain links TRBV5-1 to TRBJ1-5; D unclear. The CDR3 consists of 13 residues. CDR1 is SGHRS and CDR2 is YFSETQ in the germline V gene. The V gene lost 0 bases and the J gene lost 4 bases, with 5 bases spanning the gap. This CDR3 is CASSLGVNQPQHF. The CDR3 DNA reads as TGCGCCAGCAGCTTGGGGGTGAATCAGCCCCAGCATTTT.

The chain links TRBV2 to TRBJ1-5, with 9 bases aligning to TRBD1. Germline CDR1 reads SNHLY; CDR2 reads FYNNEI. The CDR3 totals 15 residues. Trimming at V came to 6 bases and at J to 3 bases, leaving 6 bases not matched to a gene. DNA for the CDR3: TGTGCCAGCAGAACCGGGACAGGGCTCAATCAGCCCCAGCATTTT. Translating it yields CASRTGTGLNQPQHF.

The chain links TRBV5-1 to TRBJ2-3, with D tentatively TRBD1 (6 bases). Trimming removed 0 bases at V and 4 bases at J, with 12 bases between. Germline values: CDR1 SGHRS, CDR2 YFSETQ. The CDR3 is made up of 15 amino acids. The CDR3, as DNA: TGCGCCAGCAGCTTGGGGACAGATCCACCAGATACGCAGTATTTT. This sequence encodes CASSLGTDPPDTQYF.

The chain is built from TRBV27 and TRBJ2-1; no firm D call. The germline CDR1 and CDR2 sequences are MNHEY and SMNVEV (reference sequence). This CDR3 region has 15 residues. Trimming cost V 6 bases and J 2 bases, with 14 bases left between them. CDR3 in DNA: TGTGCCAGCAGGCGGTTACGAGCAACCTACAATGAGCAGTTCTTC. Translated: CASRRLRATYNEQFF.

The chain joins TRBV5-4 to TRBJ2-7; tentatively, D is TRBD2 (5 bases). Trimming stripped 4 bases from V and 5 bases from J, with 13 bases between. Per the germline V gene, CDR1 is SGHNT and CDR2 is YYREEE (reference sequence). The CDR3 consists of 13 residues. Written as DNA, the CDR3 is TGTGCCAGCAGCCCCCCGGCGGGCCACGAGCAGTACTTC. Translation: CASSPPAGHEQYF. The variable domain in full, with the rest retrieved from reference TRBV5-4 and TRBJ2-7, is ETGVTQSPTHLIKTRGQQVTLRCSSQSGHNTVSWYQQALGQGPQFIFQYYREEENGRGNFPPRFSGLQFPNYSSELNVNALELDDSALYLCASSPPAGHEQYFGPGTRLTVT.

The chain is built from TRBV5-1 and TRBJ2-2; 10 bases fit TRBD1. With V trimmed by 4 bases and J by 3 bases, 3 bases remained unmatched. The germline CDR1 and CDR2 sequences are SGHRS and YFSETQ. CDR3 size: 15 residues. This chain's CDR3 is CASSLGTGDTGELFF. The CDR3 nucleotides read TGCGCCAGCAGCCTGGGGACAGGGGACACCGGGGAGCTGTTTTTT.

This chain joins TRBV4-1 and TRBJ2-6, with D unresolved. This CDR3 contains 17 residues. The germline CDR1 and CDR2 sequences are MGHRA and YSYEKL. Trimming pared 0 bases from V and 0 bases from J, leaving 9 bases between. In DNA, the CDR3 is TGCGCCAGCAGCCAAGATGGTCAGAGCTCTGGGGCCAACGTCCTGACTTTC. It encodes CASSQDGQSSGANVLTF.

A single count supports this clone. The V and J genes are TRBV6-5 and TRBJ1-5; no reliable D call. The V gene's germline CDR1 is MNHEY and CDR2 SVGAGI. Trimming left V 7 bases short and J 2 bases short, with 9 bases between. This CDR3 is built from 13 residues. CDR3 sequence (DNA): TGTGCCAGCATGTATTTGGGCAATCAGCCCCAGCATTTT. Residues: CASMYLGNQPQHF.

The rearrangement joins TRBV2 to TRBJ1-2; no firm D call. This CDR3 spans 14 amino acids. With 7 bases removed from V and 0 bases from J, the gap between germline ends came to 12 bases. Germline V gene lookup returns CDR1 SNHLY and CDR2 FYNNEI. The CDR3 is CASIPHGTNYGYTF. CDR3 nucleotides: TGTGCCAGCATCCCCCATGGGACTAACTATGGCTACACCTTC.

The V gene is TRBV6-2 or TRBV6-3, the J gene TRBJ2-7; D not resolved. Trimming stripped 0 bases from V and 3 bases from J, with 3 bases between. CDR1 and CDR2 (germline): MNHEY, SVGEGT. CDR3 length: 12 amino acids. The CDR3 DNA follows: TGTGCCAGCAGTTACTCTCGCTACGAGCAGTACTTC. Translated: CASSYSRYEQYF.

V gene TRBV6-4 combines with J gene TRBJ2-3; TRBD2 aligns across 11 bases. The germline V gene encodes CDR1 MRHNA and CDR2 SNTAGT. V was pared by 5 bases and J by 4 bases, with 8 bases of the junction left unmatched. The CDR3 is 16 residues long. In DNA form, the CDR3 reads TGTGCCAGCAGTCCGACTAGCGGGGTGCGATCAGATACGCAGTATTTT. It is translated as CASSPTSGVRSDTQYF.

CDR3 sequence (DNA): TGTGCCAGCAGCTTGGGCCCGGCAGCATTGAACACTGAAGCTTTCTTT. Translating it yields CASSLGPAALNTEAFF. The chain is built from TRBV5-6 and TRBJ1-1; no clear D gene. V lost 0 bases and J 0 bases, leaving 12 bases between the germline ends. The length of the CDR3 is 16 residues. Germline V lookup: CDR1 SGHDT, CDR2 YYEEEE.

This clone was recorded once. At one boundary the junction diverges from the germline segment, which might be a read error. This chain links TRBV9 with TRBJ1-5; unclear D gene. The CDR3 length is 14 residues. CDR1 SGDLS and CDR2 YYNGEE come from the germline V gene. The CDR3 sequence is CASGVGTVNQPQHF. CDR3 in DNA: TGTGCCAGCGGCGTCGGTACAGTCAATCAGCCCCAGCATTTT.

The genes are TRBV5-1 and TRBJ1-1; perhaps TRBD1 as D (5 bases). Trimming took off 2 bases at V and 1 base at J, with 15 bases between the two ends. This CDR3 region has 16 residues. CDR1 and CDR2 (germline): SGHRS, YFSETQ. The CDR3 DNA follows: TGCGCCAGCAGCTTACTACCTCTGACAGAGAACACTGAAGCTTTCTTT. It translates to CASSLLPLTENTEAFF.

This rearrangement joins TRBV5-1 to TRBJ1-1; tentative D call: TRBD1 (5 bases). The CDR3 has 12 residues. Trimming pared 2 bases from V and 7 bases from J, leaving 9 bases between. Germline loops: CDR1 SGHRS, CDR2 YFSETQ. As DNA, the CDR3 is TGCGCCAGCAGCTTTGGAGGGGATGAAGCTTTCTTT. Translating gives CASSFGGDEAFF.